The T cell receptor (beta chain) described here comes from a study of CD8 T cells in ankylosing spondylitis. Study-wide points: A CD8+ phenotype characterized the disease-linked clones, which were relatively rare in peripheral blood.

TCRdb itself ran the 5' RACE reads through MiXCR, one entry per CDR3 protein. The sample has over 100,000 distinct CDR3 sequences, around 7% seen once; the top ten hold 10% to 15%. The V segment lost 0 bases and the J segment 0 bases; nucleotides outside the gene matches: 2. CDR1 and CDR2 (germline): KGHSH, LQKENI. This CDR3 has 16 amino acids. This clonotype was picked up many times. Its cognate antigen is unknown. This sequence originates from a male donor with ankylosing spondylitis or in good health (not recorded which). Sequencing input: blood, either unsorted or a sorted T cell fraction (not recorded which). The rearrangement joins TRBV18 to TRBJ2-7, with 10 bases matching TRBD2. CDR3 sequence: CASSPPSGRTSYEQYF. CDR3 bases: TGTGCCAGCTCACCACCTAGCGGGAGGACCTCCTACGAGCAGTACTTC.